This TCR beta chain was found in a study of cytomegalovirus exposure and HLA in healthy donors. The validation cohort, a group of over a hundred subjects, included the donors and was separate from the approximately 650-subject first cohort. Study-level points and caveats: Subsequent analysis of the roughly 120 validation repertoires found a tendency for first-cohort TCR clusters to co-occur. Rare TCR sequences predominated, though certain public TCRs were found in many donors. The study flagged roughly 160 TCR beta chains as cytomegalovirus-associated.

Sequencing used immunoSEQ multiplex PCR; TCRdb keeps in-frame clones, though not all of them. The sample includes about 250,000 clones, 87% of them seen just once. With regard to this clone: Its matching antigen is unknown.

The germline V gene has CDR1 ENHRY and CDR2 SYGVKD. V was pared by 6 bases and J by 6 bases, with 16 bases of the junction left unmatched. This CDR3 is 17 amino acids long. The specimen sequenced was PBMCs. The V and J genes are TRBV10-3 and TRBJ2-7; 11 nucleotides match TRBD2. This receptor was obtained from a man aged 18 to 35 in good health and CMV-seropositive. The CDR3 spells CAISRDARRLAGSEQYF. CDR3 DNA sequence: TGTGCCATCAGCCGGGACGCACGGAGACTAGCGGGGAGCGAGCAGTACTTC.